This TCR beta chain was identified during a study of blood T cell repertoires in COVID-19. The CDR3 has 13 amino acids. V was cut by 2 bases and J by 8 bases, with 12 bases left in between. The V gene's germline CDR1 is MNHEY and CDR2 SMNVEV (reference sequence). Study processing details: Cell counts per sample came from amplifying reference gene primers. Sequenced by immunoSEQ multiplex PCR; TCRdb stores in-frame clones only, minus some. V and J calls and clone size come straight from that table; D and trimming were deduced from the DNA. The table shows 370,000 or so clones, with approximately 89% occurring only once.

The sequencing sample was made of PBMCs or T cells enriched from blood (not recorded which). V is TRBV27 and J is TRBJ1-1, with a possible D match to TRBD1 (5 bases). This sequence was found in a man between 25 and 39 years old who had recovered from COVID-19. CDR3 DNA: TGTGCCAGCAGTTTAGGGGCAGGAGTAGAAGCTTTCTTT. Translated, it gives CASSLGAGVEAFF.